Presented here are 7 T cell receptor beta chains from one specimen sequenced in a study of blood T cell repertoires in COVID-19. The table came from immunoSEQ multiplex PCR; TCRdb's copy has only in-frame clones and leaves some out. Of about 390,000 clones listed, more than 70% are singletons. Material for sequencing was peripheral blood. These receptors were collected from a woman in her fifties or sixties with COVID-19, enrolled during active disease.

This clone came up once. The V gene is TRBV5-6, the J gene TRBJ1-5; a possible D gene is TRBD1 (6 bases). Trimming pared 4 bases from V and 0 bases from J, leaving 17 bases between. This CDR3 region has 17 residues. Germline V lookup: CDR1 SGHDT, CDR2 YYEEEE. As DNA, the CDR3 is TGTGCCAGCAGCCGGGGCGGGGGCAGGACTAGCAATCAGCCCCAGCATTTT. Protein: CASSRGGGRTSNQPQHF.

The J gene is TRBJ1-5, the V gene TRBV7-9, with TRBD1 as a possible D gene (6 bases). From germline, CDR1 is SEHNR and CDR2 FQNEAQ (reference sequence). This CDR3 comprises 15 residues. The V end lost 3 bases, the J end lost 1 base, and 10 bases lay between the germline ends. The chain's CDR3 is CASSLAGASNQPQHF. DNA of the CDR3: TGTGCCAGCAGCTTGGCAGGGGCCAGCAATCAGCCCCAGCATTTT.

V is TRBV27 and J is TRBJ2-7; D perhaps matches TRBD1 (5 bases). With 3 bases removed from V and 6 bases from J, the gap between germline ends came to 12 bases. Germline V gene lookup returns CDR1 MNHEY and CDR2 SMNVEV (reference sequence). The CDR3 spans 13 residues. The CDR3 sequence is CASSFRRQFEQYF. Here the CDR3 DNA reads TGTGCCAGCAGTTTCCGCCGACAGTTCGAGCAGTACTTC.

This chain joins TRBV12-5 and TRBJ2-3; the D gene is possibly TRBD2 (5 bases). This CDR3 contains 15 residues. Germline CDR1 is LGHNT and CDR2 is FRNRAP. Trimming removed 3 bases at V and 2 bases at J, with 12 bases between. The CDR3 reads CASGFGTGFTDTQYF. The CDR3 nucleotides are TGTGCTAGTGGTTTTGGTACGGGGTTCACAGATACGCAGTATTTT. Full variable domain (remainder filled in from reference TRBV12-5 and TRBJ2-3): DARVTQTPRHKVTEMGQEVTMRCQPILGHNTVFWYRQTMMQGLELLAYFRNRAPLDDSGMPKDRFSAEMPDATLATLKIQPSEPRDSAVYFCASGFGTGFTDTQYFGPGTRLTVL.

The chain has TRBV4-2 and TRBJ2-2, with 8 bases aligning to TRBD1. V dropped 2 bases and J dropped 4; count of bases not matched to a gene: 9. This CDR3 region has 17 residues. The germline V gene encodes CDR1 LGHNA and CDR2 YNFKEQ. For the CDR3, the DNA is TGTGCCAGCAGCCAAACTATTCAGGGGGCGGTCACCGGGGAGCTGTTTTTT. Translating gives CASSQTIQGAVTGELFF.

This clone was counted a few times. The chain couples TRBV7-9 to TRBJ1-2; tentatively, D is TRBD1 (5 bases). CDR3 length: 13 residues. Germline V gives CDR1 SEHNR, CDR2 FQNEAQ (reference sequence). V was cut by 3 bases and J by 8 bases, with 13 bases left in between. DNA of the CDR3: TGTGCCAGCAGCTTTAGGGGTGAGCAAGGCTACACCTTC. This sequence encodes CASSFRGEQGYTF.

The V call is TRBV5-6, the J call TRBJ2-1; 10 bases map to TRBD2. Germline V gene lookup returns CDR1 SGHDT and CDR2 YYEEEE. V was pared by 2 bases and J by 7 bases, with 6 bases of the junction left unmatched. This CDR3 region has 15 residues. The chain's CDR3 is CASSFLLAGWNEQFF. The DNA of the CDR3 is TGTGCCAGCAGCTTTTTACTAGCGGGGTGGAATGAGCAGTTCTTC.